This entry lists 22 T cell receptor beta chains sequenced from one sample in a study of monozygotic twins with inflammatory bowel disease. One entry per CDR3 protein, without DNA, is what TCRdb gives after re-calling the 5' RACE reads. The listing contains hundreds of thousands of distinct CDR3 sequences. Sequenced: blood. These TCRs come from a human donor with ulcerative colitis or Crohn's disease, or a healthy co-twin of an affected twin (not recorded which).

The chain carries TRBV5-4 and TRBJ1-1. CDR3 length equals 13 residues. Germline CDR1 SGHNT, CDR2 YYREEE (reference sequence). CDR3 sequence reads: CASSFDRNTEAFF.

The rearrangement links TRBV3-1 to TRBJ2-7; TCRdb picks TRBD1, but there is no DNA to check that call. Germline CDR1 is LGHDT and CDR2 is YNNKEL (reference sequence). The CDR3 contains 15 residues. CDR3: CASSETGAGTYEQYF.

J is TRBJ2-7 and V is TRBV5-1; TCRdb selects TRBD1, and the lack of DNA leaves this call unchecked. The CDR3 extends over 16 amino acids. Germline assignment: CDR1 SGHRS and CDR2 YFSETQ. CDR3 loop: CASSQPRGEVGVEQYF.

This chain joins TRBV29-1 and TRBJ2-1; the TCRdb D gene call, TRBD1, has no DNA to confirm it. There are 14 residues in the CDR3. Germline V gene data show CDR1 as SQVTM and CDR2 as ANQGSEA. CDR3 protein: CSVEVRTGVDEQFF.

The genes are TRBV14 and TRBJ1-6; with no DNA, the TCRdb D assignment of TRBD1 cannot be verified. The CDR3 runs to 14 residues. Germline V gene data show CDR1 as SGHDN and CDR2 as FVKESK. Here the CDR3 reads CASSQVRGHSPLHF.

CDR3 protein: CAISEGTYSYEQYF. This chain connects TRBV10-3 to TRBJ2-7. Germline assignment: CDR1 ENHRY and CDR2 SYGVKD. This CDR3 contains 14 residues.

The V gene is TRBV2, the J gene TRBJ2-7; the D gene TCRdb calls, TRBD2, cannot be checked with no DNA. The CDR3 contains 16 residues. Germline V lookup: CDR1 SNHLY, CDR2 FYNNEI. CDR3 protein: CASSPVGLAGKDEQYF.

The chain carries TRBV5-1 and TRBJ2-7; TCRdb's D gene call, TRBD1, goes unchecked for lack of DNA. CDR1 SGHRS and CDR2 YFSETQ come from the germline V gene. CDR3 length equals 15 residues. CDR3 in amino acids: CASSVDATGSYEQYF.

The rearrangement uses TRBV12-3 or TRBV12-4 and TRBJ2-5; as DNA is missing, the TRBD2 call by TCRdb cannot be tested. This CDR3 comprises 14 residues. CDR3: CASSRRGLGETQYF.

The J gene is TRBJ2-7, the V gene TRBV28. This CDR3 has 13 residues. The germline V gene encodes CDR1 MDHEN and CDR2 SYDVKM. The CDR3 region is CASSSAGVREQYF.

The V call is TRBV20-1, the J call TRBJ2-1; the D call of TRBD1 rests on TCRdb alone, since no DNA is present to check it. Germline V gives CDR1 DFQATT, CDR2 SNEGSKA (reference sequence). CDR3 length equals 11 residues. The CDR3 protein is CSAVQGVEQFF.

The genes are TRBV6-1 and TRBJ2-7; TCRdb proposes TRBD1, but this gene call is untestable without DNA. Germline CDR1 MNHNS, CDR2 SASEGT. The CDR3 has 15 residues. The CDR3 sequence: CASSVDRAYFYEQYF.

The rearrangement uses TRBV5-1 and TRBJ2-3; TCRdb's assignment of TRBD2 cannot be checked, as there is no DNA. Germline CDR1 reads SGHRS; CDR2 reads YFSETQ. CDR3 size: 14 residues. This chain's CDR3 is CASARLAETDTQYF.

This chain links TRBV7-2 with TRBJ2-7; TCRdb's D call of TRBD2 is untestable without DNA. In germline, CDR1 is SGHTA, CDR2 FQGNSA. This CDR3 is 15 amino acids long. CDR3 sequence reads: CASSLGFSGGYGQYF.

The chain couples TRBV11-1 to TRBJ2-5; the D gene TCRdb calls, TRBD1, cannot be checked with no DNA. Germline V gene data show CDR1 as SGHAT and CDR2 as FQDESV (reference sequence). The CDR3 is 16 amino acids. The CDR3 protein is CASSPTPTEPGETQYF. The full variable domain, completed using reference TRBV11-1 and TRBJ2-5, is EAEVAQSPRYKITEKSQAVAFWCDPISGHATLYWYRQILGQGPELLVQFQDESVVDDSQLPKDRFSAERLKGVDSTLKIQPAELGDSAMYLCASSPTPTEPGETQYFGPGTRLLVL.

This sequence joins TRBV5-1 and TRBJ2-5. In germline, CDR1 is SGHRS, CDR2 YFSETQ. The CDR3 extends over 13 amino acids. Here the CDR3 reads CASTSSLERGQYF.

The V and J genes are TRBV7-9 and TRBJ2-3; lacking DNA, the TRBD1 call made by TCRdb goes unchecked. The CDR3 covers 16 residues. Germline assignment: CDR1 SEHNR and CDR2 FQNEAQ (reference sequence). The CDR3 loop reads CASSEGQGRIADTQYF.

This chain joins TRBV20-1 and TRBJ2-7. The CDR3 is 12 amino acids. Looked up from germline, CDR1 is DFQATT and CDR2 is SNEGSKA (reference sequence). The CDR3 loop reads CSARVTSYEQYF.

The rearrangement links TRBV12-3 or TRBV12-4 to TRBJ1-2; TCRdb's D call, TRBD1, is unchecked because there is no DNA. CDR3 length: 15 amino acids. The CDR3 spells CASSLKYGTGNGYTF.

J is TRBJ2-2 and V is TRBV12-3 or TRBV12-4; TCRdb picks TRBD1, but there is no DNA to check that call. There are 13 residues in the CDR3. CDR3 protein: CASIRTATGELFF.

CDR3 loop: CASSPSRRGGEQYF. The chain links TRBV12-3 or TRBV12-4 to TRBJ2-7; TCRdb calls TRBD2, which cannot be checked without DNA. The length of the CDR3 is 14 residues.

The chain recombines TRBV5-1 with TRBJ2-3; as DNA is missing, the TRBD2 call by TCRdb cannot be tested. Germline V CDR1 and CDR2: SGHRS, YFSETQ. The CDR3 has 16 residues. This chain's CDR3 is CASSLGTDLSTDTQYF.